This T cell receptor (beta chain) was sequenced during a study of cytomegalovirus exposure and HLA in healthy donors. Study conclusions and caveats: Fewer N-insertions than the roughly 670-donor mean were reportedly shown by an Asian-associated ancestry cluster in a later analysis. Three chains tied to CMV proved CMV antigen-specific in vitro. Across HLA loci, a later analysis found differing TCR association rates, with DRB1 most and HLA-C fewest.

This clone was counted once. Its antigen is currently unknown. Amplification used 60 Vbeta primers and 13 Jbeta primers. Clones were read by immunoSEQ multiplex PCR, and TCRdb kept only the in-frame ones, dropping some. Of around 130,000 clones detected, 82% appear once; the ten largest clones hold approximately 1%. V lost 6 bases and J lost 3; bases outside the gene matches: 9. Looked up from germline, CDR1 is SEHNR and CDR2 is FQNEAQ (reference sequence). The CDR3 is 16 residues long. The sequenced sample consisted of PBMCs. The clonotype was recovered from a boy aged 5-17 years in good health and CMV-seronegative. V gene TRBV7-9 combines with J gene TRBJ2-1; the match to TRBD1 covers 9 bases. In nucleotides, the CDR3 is TGTGCCAGCAGTATCAGGACAGGGGCATACTACAATGAGCAGTTCTTC. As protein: CASSIRTGAYYNEQFF.